Presented here are 26 T cell receptor beta chains from one specimen sequenced in a study of blood T cell repertoires in COVID-19. This table comes from immunoSEQ multiplex PCR, and its TCRdb copy is limited to in-frame clones, with some not included. Among 250,000 to 350,000 clones listed, roughly 92% were seen once. The sequencing input was peripheral blood. All receptors derive from a woman in her 30s with COVID-19, enrolled during active disease.

The chain links TRBV2 to TRBJ1-1, with D unclear. Trimming took off 8 bases at V and 4 bases at J, with 14 bases between the two ends. The V gene's germline CDR1 is SNHLY and CDR2 FYNNEI. This CDR3 region has 13 residues. DNA for the CDR3: TGTGCCAGCGTTCGGGTGCGGCTCACTGAAGCTTTCTTT. This encodes CASVRVRLTEAFF. The entire variable domain, with the rest obtained from reference TRBV2 and TRBJ1-1, is as follows: EPEVTQTPSHQVTQMGQEVILRCVPISNHLYFYWYRQILGQKVEFLVSFYNNEISEKSEIFDDQFSVERPDGSNFTLKIRSTKLEDSAMYFCASVRVRLTEAFFGQGTRLTVV.

The CDR3 loop is CASSAPIPGQSYWIDYEQYF. The CDR3, as DNA: TGTGCCAGCAGTGCCCCAATCCCGGGACAGTCTTACTGGATCGACTACGAGCAGTACTTC. The chain has TRBV6-1 and TRBJ2-7; 7 bases are a match to TRBD1. Losses at the gene ends were 4 bases for V and 3 bases for J; bases not matched to a gene: 24. CDR3 length: 20 amino acids. Germline-derived CDR1 and CDR2 are MNHNS and SASEGT.

CDR3 amino acids: CASSPANTGELFF. The CDR3 DNA reads as TGTGCCAGCAGCCCTGCGAACACCGGGGAGCTGTTTTTT. V usage is TRBV7-9 and J usage is TRBJ2-2; D remains ambiguous. The CDR3 sequence is 13 residues long. The germline V gene encodes CDR1 SEHNR and CDR2 FQNEAQ (reference sequence). V lost 5 bases and J 0 bases, leaving 4 bases between the germline ends.

This clone has just one count. This chain joins TRBV7-9 and TRBJ2-3, with TRBD1 identical over 7 bases. The germline CDR1 and CDR2 sequences are SEHNR and FQNEAQ (reference sequence). The CDR3 is made up of 15 amino acids. V was clipped by 5 bases and J by 2 bases; unmatched bases: 7. The CDR3 here is CASSPGTAHTDTQYF. The DNA of the CDR3 is TGTGCCAGCAGCCCAGGGACAGCCCACACAGATACGCAGTATTTT.

The chain has TRBV5-6 and TRBJ2-1; 8 nucleotides line up with TRBD2. Germline assignment: CDR1 SGHDT and CDR2 YYEEEE. The CDR3 extends over 16 amino acids. J was trimmed by 6 bases and V by 3 bases; bases with no gene match: 11. As DNA, the CDR3 is TGTGCCAGCAGCTGGAAAGCGGGAGTCCCCCTCAATGAGCAGTTCTTC. Protein product: CASSWKAGVPLNEQFF.

V and J are TRBV7-9 and TRBJ2-5; TRBD1 is a possible D gene (6 bases). The CDR3 sequence is 15 residues long. V gave up 2 bases and J gave up 5 bases, with 15 bases separating them. Germline V gene lookup returns CDR1 SEHNR and CDR2 FQNEAQ (reference sequence). The CDR3 DNA reads as TGTGCCAGCAGCTTATTCGCAGGGGTGGGTGAGACCCAGTACTTC. Residues: CASSLFAGVGETQYF.

The gene calls are TRBV6-6 and TRBJ1-2; no clear D. Germline CDR1 is MNHNY and CDR2 is SVGAGI (reference sequence). This CDR3 has 13 amino acids. Trimming pared 2 bases from V and 5 bases from J, leaving 9 bases between. The CDR3 DNA reads TGTGCCAGCAGTTACAGACTTCTATATGGCTACACCTTC. Protein sequence: CASSYRLLYGYTF.

This chain connects TRBV25-1 to TRBJ2-3, with TRBD2 matching over 11 bases. This CDR3 has 15 residues. V lost 4 bases, J lost 4 bases, and 4 bases stayed unmatched. Germline values: CDR1 MGHDK, CDR2 SYGVNS. This CDR3 reads CASSGSGRVADTQYF. CDR3 nucleotides: TGTGCCAGCAGTGGTAGCGGGAGGGTGGCAGATACGCAGTATTTT.

The chain employs TRBV5-6 and TRBJ2-3, with D possibly matching TRBD2 (5 bases). There are 13 residues in the CDR3. V was cut by 0 bases and J by 4 bases, with 6 bases left in between. Germline assignment: CDR1 SGHDT and CDR2 YYEEEE. The CDR3 bases are TGTGCCAGCAGCTTGGGGGGAGCAGATACGCAGTATTTT. This encodes CASSLGGADTQYF.

This chain joins TRBV5-1 and TRBJ2-5; 13 bases map to TRBD2. Germline V gene sequence: CDR1 SGHRS, CDR2 YFSETQ. This CDR3 contains 15 residues. V lost 7 bases and J lost 5; bases outside the gene matches: 8. The CDR3 region is CASRFGTSGTETQYF. As DNA, the CDR3 is TGCGCCAGCCGGTTTGGGACTAGCGGGACTGAGACCCAGTACTTC.

This clone has only a few counts. The chain carries TRBV6-5 and TRBJ1-5, with 8 bases aligning to TRBD1. V was pared by 0 bases and J by 6 bases, with 4 bases of the junction left unmatched. Looked up from germline, CDR1 is MNHEY and CDR2 is SVGAGI. The CDR3 loop spans 15 amino acids. As DNA, the CDR3 is TGTGCCAGCAGTTACTCAGACAGGGGTGGTCAGCCCCAGCATTTT. Translating gives CASSYSDRGGQPQHF.

This sequence joins TRBV29-1 and TRBJ2-1; the D gene is possibly TRBD2 (6 bases). Germline values: CDR1 SQVTM, CDR2 ANQGSEA. The CDR3 sequence is 14 residues long. Trimming pared 4 bases from V and 5 bases from J, leaving 15 bases between. The CDR3 DNA reads TGCAGCGTTGGTAATACGGGAGCGGACAATGAGCAGTTCTTC. It encodes CSVGNTGADNEQFF.

This clone showed up just once. The chain uses TRBV10-3 and TRBJ1-1; D is uncertain. Trimming took off 3 bases at V and 5 bases at J, with 7 bases between the two ends. CDR1 is ENHRY and CDR2 is SYGVKD in the germline V gene. This CDR3 region has 12 residues. As DNA, the CDR3 is TGTGCCATCAGTGAAATTAGTACTGAAGCTTTCTTT. Translation gives CAISEISTEAFF.

The chain recombines TRBV19 with TRBJ2-7, with D tentatively TRBD1 (7 bases). The CDR3 totals 16 residues. The ends were cut back, 0 bases at V and 1 base at J, with 13 bases in the middle. Germline V gene lookup returns CDR1 LNHDA and CDR2 SQIVND (reference sequence). The CDR3 DNA reads TGTGCCAGTAGTATAGATGGAGGGGGCTTGTCCTACGAGCAGTACTTC. Encoded protein: CASSIDGGGLSYEQYF.

The V gene is TRBV11-2, the J gene TRBJ1-1; TRBD1 is a possible D gene (5 bases). The germline V and J ends were trimmed by 5 bases and 4 bases, with 11 bases remaining between them. CDR1 SGHAT and CDR2 FQNNGV come from the germline V gene. The CDR3 loop spans 13 amino acids. The CDR3 region is CASSPQGGTEAFF. The CDR3 region has the DNA TGTGCCAGCAGCCCGCAGGGAGGCACTGAAGCTTTCTTT. The entire variable domain, with the rest obtained from reference TRBV11-2 and TRBJ1-1, is as follows: EAGVAQSPRYKIIEKRQSVAFWCNPISGHATLYWYQQILGQGPKLLIQFQNNGVVDDSQLPKDRFSAERLKGVDSTLKIQPAKLEDSAVYLCASSPQGGTEAFFGQGTRLTVV.

The chain uses TRBV7-2 and TRBJ1-4; D unclear. This CDR3 spans 15 amino acids. The V gene's germline CDR1 is SGHTA and CDR2 FQGNSA. Trimming pared 7 bases from V and 5 bases from J, leaving 17 bases between. The CDR3 loop reads CASTPSLSRNEKLFF. For the CDR3, the DNA is TGTGCCAGCACCCCATCGCTGTCACGGAATGAAAAACTGTTTTTT.

This clone has only a few counts. The chain recombines TRBV19 with TRBJ2-6; 7 bases align to TRBD1. The CDR3 loop spans 14 amino acids. The V gene's germline CDR1 is LNHDA and CDR2 SQIVND (reference sequence). The J segment lost 2 bases and the V segment lost 6 bases, leaving 1 base of the junction unmatched. The CDR3 coding sequence is TGTGCCAGTAGCACAGGGGCTGGGGCCAACGTCCTGACTTTC. It is translated as CASSTGAGANVLTF.

This chain uses TRBV7-3 with TRBJ1-4; D remains ambiguous. The length of the CDR3 is 14 residues. V shed 4 bases and J shed 3 bases, with 9 bases lying between them. Germline CDR1 reads SGHTA; CDR2 reads FQGTGA. The CDR3 loop is CASSSLRPNEKLFF. The CDR3, as DNA: TGTGCCAGCAGCTCCCTGCGGCCTAATGAAAAACTGTTTTTT.

The chain carries TRBV18 and TRBJ1-4; 7 bases are shared with TRBD1. The germline V gene encodes CDR1 KGHSH and CDR2 LQKENI. This CDR3 is built from 15 residues. V shed 4 bases and J 0 bases; nucleotides not matched to a gene: 2. For the CDR3, the DNA is TGTGCCAGCTCACGGACAGGAGCAACTAATGAAAAACTGTTTTTT. Translated: CASSRTGATNEKLFF.

The chain joins TRBV27 to TRBJ2-1; 9 bases are shared with TRBD1. This CDR3 spans 15 amino acids. V trimming: 5 bases; J trimming: 5 bases; junction bases outside the gene matches: 7. CDR1 MNHEY and CDR2 SMNVEV come from the germline V gene (reference sequence). CDR3 loop: CASSPPGQGNNEQFF. The CDR3 DNA reads TGTGCCAGCAGTCCCCCGGGACAGGGCAACAATGAGCAGTTCTTC.

The count of this clone is one. This chain joins TRBV29-1 and TRBJ2-3, with 11 positions matching TRBD2. The V segment lost 0 bases and the J segment 8 bases; nucleotides outside the gene matches: 4. Germline loops: CDR1 SQVTM, CDR2 ANQGSEA. The CDR3 consists of 14 residues. The CDR3 DNA reads as TGCAGCGTTGAAGATGGACTAGCGGGTTTTACGCAGTATTTT. As protein: CSVEDGLAGFTQYF.

This chain connects TRBV27 to TRBJ1-6, with unresolved D. CDR3 size: 18 residues. Looked up from germline, CDR1 is MNHEY and CDR2 is SMNVEV (reference sequence). The V end lost 3 bases, the J end lost 0 bases, and 15 bases lay between the germline ends. The CDR3 nucleotides read TGTGCCAGCAGTTTGGATAGGAGGTTCAGCTCCTATAATTCACCCCTCCACTTT. This codes for CASSLDRRFSSYNSPLHF.

The chain couples TRBV28 to TRBJ2-1, with 11 bases that match TRBD2. Germline CDR1 reads MDHEN; CDR2 reads SYDVKM. This CDR3 region has 17 residues. V trimming: 2 bases; J trimming: 3 bases; junction bases outside the gene matches: 6. Here the CDR3 DNA reads TGTGCCAGCAGTTTACCCGGACTAGCGGGCCGCTACAATGAGCAGTTCTTC. It codes for CASSLPGLAGRYNEQFF.

The rearrangement joins TRBV7-9 to TRBJ2-5, with 7 positions matching TRBD2. The V gene's germline CDR1 is SEHNR and CDR2 FQNEAQ (reference sequence). This CDR3 has 15 amino acids. The J segment lost 4 bases and the V segment lost 0 bases, leaving 5 bases of the junction unmatched. CDR3 DNA: TGTGCCAGCAGCTTAGCGGGAGGGCCTATAGAGACCCAGTACTTC. Translating gives CASSLAGGPIETQYF.

The rearrangement uses TRBV12-3 or TRBV12-4 and TRBJ1-3; 7 bases are shared with TRBD1. The CDR3 has 13 amino acids. The junction had 4 bases not matched to a gene; V was cut back by 8 bases and J by 3 bases. CDR3 sequence (DNA): TGTGCCAGCGAGAACAGGGGTGGAAACACCATATATTTT. Residues: CASENRGGNTIYF.

The chain combines TRBV9 with TRBJ1-3, with D maybe TRBD1 (5 bases). The germline V and J ends were trimmed by 0 bases and 0 bases, with 16 bases remaining between them. CDR1 is SGDLS and CDR2 is YYNGEE in the germline V gene. The CDR3 has 18 residues. In nucleotides, the CDR3 is TGTGCCAGCAGCGTAGCAGCCCTTCAGGGTTTCTCTGGAAACACCATATATTTT. Protein product: CASSVAALQGFSGNTIYF.